The rows below give T cell receptor beta chains drawn from one sample of a study of blood T cell repertoires in COVID-19. Using immunoSEQ multiplex PCR, the repertoire was profiled, and TCRdb retains in-frame clones only, with some absent. The sample includes 250,000 to 300,000 clones, approximately 89% of them seen just once. The sequencing input was peripheral blood. The source of these receptors is a woman aged 70-85 years with COVID-19, enrolled during active disease. Both conserved end residues are part of each CDR3. A D gene is named only where the DNA matches it firmly. A row's size may be missing; if present it is once, few, many or a size class.

-	-	TRBJ1-2	TRBV21-1	TGTGCCAGCAGCAAAGGAGGGGGAGAGTGGTCCTCTTTCTATGGCTACACCTTC	CASSKGGGEWSSFYGYTF
-	-	TRBJ2-7	TRBV15	TGTGCCACCAGCAGAGATGGGGGGGCAGGAAACGAGCAGTACTTC	CATSRDGGAGNEQYF
-	-	TRBJ2-7	TRBV11-2	TGTGCCAGCAGCTTCTCGCGGCCGCCCTACGAGCAGTACTTC	CASSFSRPPYEQYF
-	-	TRBJ1-1	TRBV6-5	TGTGCCAGCTCTCTCCAGGGCGTGTACACTGAAGCTTTCTTT	CASSLQGVYTEAFF
TRBD1	-	TRBJ2-7	TRBV7-2	TGTGCCAGCAGCTCGATTGGACAGGGGGCTTACGAGCAGTACTTC	CASSSIGQGAYEQYF
TRBD1	-	TRBJ1-1	TRBV14	TGTGCCAGCAGCCAAACTCCGACAGGGCTGGTGGCTTTCTTT	CASSQTPTGLVAFF
-	-	TRBJ1-6	TRBV5-6	TGTGCCAGCAGCTTGCTACAGAGCTATAATTCACCCCTCCACTTT	CASSLLQSYNSPLHF
-	-	TRBJ1-4	TRBV11-3	TGTGCCAGCAGCTTGAGGACAGCCAATGAAAAACTGTTTTTT	CASSLRTANEKLFF
-	once	TRBJ2-5	TRBV7-9	TGTGCCAGCAGCTTAGACCCCACTGAGACCCAGTACTTC	CASSLDPTETQYF
TRBD2	-	TRBJ2-7	TRBV6-6	TGTGCCAGCAGTCCACCGCGGAGGGACTCGCGGGAGGCATACCCCTACGAGCAGTACTTC	CASSPPRRDSREAYPYEQYF
-	-	TRBJ2-7	TRBV11-2	TGTGCCAGCAGCTTAGCGGCGGGGAGCTCCTACGAGCAGTACTTC	CASSLAAGSSYEQYF
-	-	TRBJ1-2	TRBV6-2/TRBV6-3	TGTGCCAGCAGTTATCTCGGGATAAGCTATGGCTACACCTTC	CASSYLGISYGYTF
-	once	TRBJ1-1	TRBV11-2	TGTGCCAGCAGCACTCCAGGGGTGAACACTGAAGCTTTCTTT	CASSTPGVNTEAFF
-	-	TRBJ1-3	TRBV5-1	TGCGCCAGCAGCAACAGGACCTCTGGAAACACCATATATTTT	CASSNRTSGNTIYF
-	-	TRBJ1-1	TRBV6-5	TGTGCCAGCAGTTACATGTCTCACACTGAAGCTTTCTTT	CASSYMSHTEAFF
-	-	TRBJ2-3	TRBV6-2/TRBV6-3	TGTGCCAGCAGCCCCTTCCAGGGGATGGTGGGCGGGGATACGCAGTATTTT	CASSPFQGMVGGDTQYF
TRBD1	-	TRBJ1-1	TRBV3-1/TRBV3-2	TGTGCCAGCAGACCTGGACAGGGCACTGAAGCTTTCTTT	CASRPGQGTEAFF
-	-	TRBJ1-4	TRBV25-1	TGTGCCAGCGTAGACAGCAATGAAAAACTGTTTTTT	CASVDSNEKLFF
-	-	TRBJ2-7	TRBV4-1	TGCGCCAGCAGTATCTTCGGGGGTGAGCAGTACTTC	CASSIFGGEQYF
-	-	TRBJ2-7	TRBV6-5	TGTGCCAGCAGTTATAACAGCTTCTCCTACGAGCAGTACTTC	CASSYNSFSYEQYF
TRBD1	few	TRBJ1-2	TRBV6-2/TRBV6-3	TGTGCCAGCAGTTCCCCGGGACAGTTCTATGGCTACACCTTC	CASSSPGQFYGYTF
-	-	TRBJ1-1	TRBV10-3	TGTGCCATCAGACAGGGCTCATTTGTGAACACTGAAGCTTTCTTT	CAIRQGSFVNTEAFF
-	-	TRBJ2-7	TRBV5-1	TGCGCCAGCAGCCCTAGCTCCTACGAGCAGTACTTC	CASSPSSYEQYF